The entry below gives a single T cell receptor (beta chain) sequence along with its context. Its target is not known. This sample was taken from a study of type 1 and type 2 diabetes patients. Study-level information: CD4+ or CD8+ T cells were positively selected from PBMCs with microbeads.

Anyone with other autoimmune disease or infection in the prior four weeks was excluded. PCR was run on genomic DNA. Amplification of the beta chain CDR3 used 30 forward and 13 reverse multiplex primers. TCRdb reprocessed the multiplex PCR reads with MiXCR, giving one entry per CDR3 protein. The repertoire consists of around 300,000 distinct CDR3 sequences, with more than 40% occurring once and the leading ten covering roughly an eighth. Study findings and constraints: In type 2 diabetes, highly-expanded CD4+ clones took a median around 4.1% of reads. Some T1D-only expanded clones might appear in more T2D or control samples.

With V trimmed by 1 base and J by 4 bases, 9 bases remained unmatched. The CDR3 consists of 16 residues. CDR1 is SGHTA and CDR2 is FQGNSA in the germline V gene. The sequence was obtained from a man between 18 and 29 years old with type 2 diabetes. The sample was peripheral blood mononuclear cells (PBMCs). The chain is built from TRBV7-2 and TRBJ1-2; 7 bases fit TRBD1. The CDR3 DNA sequence: TGTGCCAGCAGCTTAGTAACGACAGGGAAGGCCTATGGCTACACCTTC. It specifies CASSLVTTGKAYGYTF.